This TCR beta chain is drawn from a study of T cell changes during pregnancy in multiple sclerosis. V shed 11 bases and J 3 bases; nucleotides not matched to a gene: 11. This CDR3 has 15 amino acids. Germline-derived CDR1 and CDR2 are ENHRY and SYGVKD. TCRdb keeps only in-frame clones here, not all; method: immunoSEQ multiplex PCR. The sample shows tens of thousands of clones, 86% of them seen only once. The receptor was derived from a female donor in good health, enrolled as a control in a pregnancy study. The V call is TRBV10-3, the J call TRBJ2-2; 8 nucleotides match TRBD1. This sample comprised CD8+ T cells from peripheral blood mononuclear cells, obtained in the first trimester of pregnancy. The CDR3 DNA is TGTGCCTCCTGGCAGGGGGCAGTGGACACCGGGGAGCTGTTTTTT. It translates to CASWQGAVDTGELFF.